This T cell receptor beta chain was sequenced in a study of T cell responses to AZD1222 COVID-19 vaccine. V lost 2 bases and J lost 4; bases outside the gene matches: 10. This CDR3 is built from 16 residues. Germline CDR1 MNHEY, CDR2 SVGAGI. The repertoire was sequenced with immunoSEQ multiplex PCR; TCRdb's copy has only in-frame clones and lacks some. Of some 110,000 clones detected, approximately 86% appear once; the ten largest clones hold around 8.7%. The receptor's source is an adult in good health. The V gene is TRBV6-5, the J gene TRBJ2-7; 8 bases align to TRBD1. Sequences were derived from peripheral blood, sampled on day 0 of AZD1222 vaccination. DNA of the CDR3: TGTGCCAGCAGTTACCAAGGACAGGGAGGTTCGTACGAGCAGTACTTC. The encoded protein is CASSYQGQGGSYEQYF.